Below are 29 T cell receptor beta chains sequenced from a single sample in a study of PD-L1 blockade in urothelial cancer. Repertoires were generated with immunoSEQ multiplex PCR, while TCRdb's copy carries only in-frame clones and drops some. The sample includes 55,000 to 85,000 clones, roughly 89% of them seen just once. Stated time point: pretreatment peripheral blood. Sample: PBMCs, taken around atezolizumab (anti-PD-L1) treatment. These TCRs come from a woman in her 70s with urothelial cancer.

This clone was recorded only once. The CDR3 DNA reads TGTGCCAGCAGCTTATTACAGGGTCAGCCCCAGCATTTT. Amino acid sequence: CASSLLQGQPQHF. The gene calls are TRBV7-9 and TRBJ1-5; tentatively, D is TRBD1 (6 bases). Germline V gene lookup returns CDR1 SEHNR and CDR2 FQNEAQ (reference sequence). CDR3 length: 13 amino acids. Trimming stripped 2 bases from V and 6 bases from J, with 8 bases between. The variable domain in full, with the rest retrieved from reference TRBV7-9 and TRBJ1-5, is DTGVSQNPRHKITKRGQNVTFRCDPISEHNRLYWYRQTLGQGPEFLTYFQNEAQLEKSRLLSDRFSAERPKGSFSTLEIQRTEQGDSAMYLCASSLLQGQPQHFGDGTRLSIL.

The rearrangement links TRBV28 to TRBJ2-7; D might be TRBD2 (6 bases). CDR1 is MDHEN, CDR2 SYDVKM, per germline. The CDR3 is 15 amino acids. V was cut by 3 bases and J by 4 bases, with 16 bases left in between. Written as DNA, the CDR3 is TGTGCCAGCAGTTTCCCTTTGCGGGGTACGTACGAGCAGTACTTC. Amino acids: CASSFPLRGTYEQYF.

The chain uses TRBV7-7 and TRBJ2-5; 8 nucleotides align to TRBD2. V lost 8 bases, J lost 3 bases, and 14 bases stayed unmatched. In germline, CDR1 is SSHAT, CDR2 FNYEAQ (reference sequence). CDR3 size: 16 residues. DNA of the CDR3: TGTGCCAGCCTTACGGGGGGGCACCTAGAAAAAGAGACCCAGTACTTC. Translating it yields CASLTGGHLEKETQYF.

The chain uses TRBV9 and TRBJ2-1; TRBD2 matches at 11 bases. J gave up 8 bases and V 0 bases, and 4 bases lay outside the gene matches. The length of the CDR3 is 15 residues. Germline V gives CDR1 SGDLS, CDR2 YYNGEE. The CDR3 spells CASSVVAGGGDEQFF. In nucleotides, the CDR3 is TGTGCCAGCAGCGTAGTAGCGGGGGGGGGAGATGAGCAGTTCTTC.

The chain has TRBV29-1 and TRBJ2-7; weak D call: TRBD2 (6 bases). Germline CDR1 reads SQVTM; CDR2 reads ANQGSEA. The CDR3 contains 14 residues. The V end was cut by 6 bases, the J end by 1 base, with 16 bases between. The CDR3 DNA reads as TGCAGCGTGGACCTTAGCGGAACTTCCTACGAGCAGTACTTC. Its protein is CSVDLSGTSYEQYF.

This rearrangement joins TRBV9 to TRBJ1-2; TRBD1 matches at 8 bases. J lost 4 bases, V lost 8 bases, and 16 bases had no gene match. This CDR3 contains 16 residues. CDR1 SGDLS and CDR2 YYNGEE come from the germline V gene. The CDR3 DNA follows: TGTGCCAGTTCACCCGGGACAGGAGGCCTTTTCTATGGCTACACCTTC. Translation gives CASSPGTGGLFYGYTF.

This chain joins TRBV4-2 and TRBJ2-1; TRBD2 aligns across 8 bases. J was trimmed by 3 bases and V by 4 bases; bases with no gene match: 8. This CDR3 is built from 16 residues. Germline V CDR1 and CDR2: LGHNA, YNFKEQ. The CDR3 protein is CASSRTTGGGYNEQFF. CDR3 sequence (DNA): TGTGCCAGCAGCCGGACCACGGGGGGGGGCTACAATGAGCAGTTCTTC.

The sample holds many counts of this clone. The CDR3 here is CSVEEARGEQYF. For the CDR3, the DNA is TGCAGCGTTGAAGAGGCTAGGGGCGAGCAGTACTTC. The gene calls are TRBV29-1 and TRBJ2-7; D may be TRBD1 (5 bases). Per germline, CDR1 SQVTM and CDR2 ANQGSEA. The ends were cut back, 0 bases at V and 6 bases at J, with 9 bases in the middle. This CDR3 region has 12 residues.

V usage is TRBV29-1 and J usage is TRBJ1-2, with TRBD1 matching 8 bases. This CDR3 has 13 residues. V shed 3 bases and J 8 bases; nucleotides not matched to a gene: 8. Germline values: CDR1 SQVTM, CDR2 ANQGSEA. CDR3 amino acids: CSVEDREVRGYTF. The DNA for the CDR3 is TGCAGCGTTGAGGACAGGGAAGTGCGGGGCTACACCTTC.

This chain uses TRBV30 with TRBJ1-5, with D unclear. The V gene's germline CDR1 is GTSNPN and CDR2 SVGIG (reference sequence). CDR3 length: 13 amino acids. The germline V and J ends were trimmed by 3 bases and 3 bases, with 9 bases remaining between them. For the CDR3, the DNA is TGTGCCTGGAGGGCAGGTGACAATCAGCCCCAGCATTTT. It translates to CAWRAGDNQPQHF.

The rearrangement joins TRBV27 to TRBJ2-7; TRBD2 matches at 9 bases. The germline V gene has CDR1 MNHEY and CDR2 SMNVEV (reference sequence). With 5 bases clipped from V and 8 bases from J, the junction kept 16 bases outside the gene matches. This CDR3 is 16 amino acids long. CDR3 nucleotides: TGTGCCAGCAGTACGTTAGCGGGGGATTCGTCTAGGAAGCAGTACTTC. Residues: CASSTLAGDSSRKQYF.

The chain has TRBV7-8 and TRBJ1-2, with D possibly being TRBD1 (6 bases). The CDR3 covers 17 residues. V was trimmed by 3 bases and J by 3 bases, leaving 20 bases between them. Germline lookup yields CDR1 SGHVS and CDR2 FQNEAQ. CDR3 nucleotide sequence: TGTGCCAGCAGCTTTCGGAAAGCCGGGACATCGTACTATGGCTACACCTTC. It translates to CASSFRKAGTSYYGYTF.

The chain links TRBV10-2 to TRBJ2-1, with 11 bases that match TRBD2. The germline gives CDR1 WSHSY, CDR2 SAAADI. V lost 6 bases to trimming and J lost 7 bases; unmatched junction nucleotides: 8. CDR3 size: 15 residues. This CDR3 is CASRSVAGGPNEQFF. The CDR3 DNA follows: TGCGCCAGCAGGTCCGTAGCGGGAGGGCCGAATGAGCAGTTCTTC.

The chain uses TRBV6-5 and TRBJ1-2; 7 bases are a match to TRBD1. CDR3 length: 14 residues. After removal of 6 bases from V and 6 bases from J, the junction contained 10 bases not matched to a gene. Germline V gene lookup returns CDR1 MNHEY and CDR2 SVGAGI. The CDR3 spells CASSRDRALDGYTF. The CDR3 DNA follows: TGTGCCAGCAGCCGCGACAGGGCCCTGGATGGCTACACCTTC.

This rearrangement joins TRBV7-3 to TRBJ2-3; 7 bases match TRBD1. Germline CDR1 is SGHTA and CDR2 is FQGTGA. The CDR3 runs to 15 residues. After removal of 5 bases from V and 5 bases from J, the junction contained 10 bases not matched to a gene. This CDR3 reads CASSPGTVYGDTQYF. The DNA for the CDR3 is TGTGCCAGCAGCCCCGGGACAGTCTACGGAGATACGCAGTATTTT.

Written as DNA, the CDR3 is TGTGCCAGCTCTACAGGACAGGGACCCGTTGGCTACACCTTC. Translation gives CASSTGQGPVGYTF. V gene TRBV2 combines with J gene TRBJ1-2, with 8 bases matching TRBD1. This CDR3 has 14 residues. Germline lookup yields CDR1 SNHLY and CDR2 FYNNEI. V lost 8 bases and J lost 7; bases outside the gene matches: 12.

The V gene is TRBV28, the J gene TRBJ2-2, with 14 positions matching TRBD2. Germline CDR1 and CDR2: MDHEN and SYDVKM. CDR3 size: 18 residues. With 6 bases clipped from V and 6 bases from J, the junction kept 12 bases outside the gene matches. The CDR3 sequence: CASSAPPGLAGAAGELFF. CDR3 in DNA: TGTGCCAGCAGCGCTCCCCCGGGACTAGCGGGAGCGGCCGGGGAGCTGTTTTTT.

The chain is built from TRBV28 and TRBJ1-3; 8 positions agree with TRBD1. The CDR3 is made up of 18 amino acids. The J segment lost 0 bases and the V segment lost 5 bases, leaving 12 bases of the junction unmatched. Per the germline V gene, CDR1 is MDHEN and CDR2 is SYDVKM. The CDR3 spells CASSPPGDRSHSGNTIYF. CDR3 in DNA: TGTGCCAGCAGTCCCCCGGGGGACAGGTCCCACTCTGGAAACACCATATATTTT.

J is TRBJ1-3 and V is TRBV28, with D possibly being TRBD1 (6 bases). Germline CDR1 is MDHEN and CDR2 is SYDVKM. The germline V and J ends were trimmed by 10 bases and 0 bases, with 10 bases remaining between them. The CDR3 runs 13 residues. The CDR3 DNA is TGTGCCACACCGGACAGCTCTGGAAACACCATATATTTT. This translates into CATPDSSGNTIYF.

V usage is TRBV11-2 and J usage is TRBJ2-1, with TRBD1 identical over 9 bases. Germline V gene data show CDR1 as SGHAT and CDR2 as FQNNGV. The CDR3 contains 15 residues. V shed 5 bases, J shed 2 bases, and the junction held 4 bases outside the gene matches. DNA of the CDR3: TGTGCCAGCAGCGCAACAGGGGGCGCCTACAATGAGCAGTTCTTC. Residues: CASSATGGAYNEQFF. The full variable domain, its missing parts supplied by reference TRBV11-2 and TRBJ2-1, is EAGVAQSPRYKIIEKRQSVAFWCNPISGHATLYWYQQILGQGPKLLIQFQNNGVVDDSQLPKDRFSAERLKGVDSTLKIQPAKLEDSAVYLCASSATGGAYNEQFFGPGTRLTVL.

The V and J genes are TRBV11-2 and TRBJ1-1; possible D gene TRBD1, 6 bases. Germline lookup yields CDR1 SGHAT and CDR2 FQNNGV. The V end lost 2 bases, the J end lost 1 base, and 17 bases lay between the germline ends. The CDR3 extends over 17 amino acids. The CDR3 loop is CASSLSVRGEPNTEAFF. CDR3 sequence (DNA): TGTGCCAGCAGCTTATCGGTCAGGGGAGAGCCGAACACTGAAGCTTTCTTT.

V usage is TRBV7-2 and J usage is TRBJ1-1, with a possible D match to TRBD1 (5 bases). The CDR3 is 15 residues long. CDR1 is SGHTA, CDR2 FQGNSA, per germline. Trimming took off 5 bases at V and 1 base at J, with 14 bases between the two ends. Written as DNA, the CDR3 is TGTGCCAGCAGCCCCACGAGGCAGGGGAACACTGAAGCTTTCTTT. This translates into CASSPTRQGNTEAFF.

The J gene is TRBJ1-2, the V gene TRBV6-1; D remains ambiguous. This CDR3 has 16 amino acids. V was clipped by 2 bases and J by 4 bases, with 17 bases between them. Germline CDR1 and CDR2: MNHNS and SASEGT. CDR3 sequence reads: CASSERRTFSGYGYTF. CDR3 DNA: TGTGCCAGCAGTGAACGACGGACTTTCTCTGGCTATGGCTACACCTTC.

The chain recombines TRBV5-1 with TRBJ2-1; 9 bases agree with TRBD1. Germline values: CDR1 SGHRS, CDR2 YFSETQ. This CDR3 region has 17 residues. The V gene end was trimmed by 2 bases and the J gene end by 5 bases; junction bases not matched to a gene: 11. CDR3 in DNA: TGCGCCAGCAGCTTCACCTACAGGGGGCCTTTGAACAATGAGCAGTTCTTC. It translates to CASSFTYRGPLNNEQFF.

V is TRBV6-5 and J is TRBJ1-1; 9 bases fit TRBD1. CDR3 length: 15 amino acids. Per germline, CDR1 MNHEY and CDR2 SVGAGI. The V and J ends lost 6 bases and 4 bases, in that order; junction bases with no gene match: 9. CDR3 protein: CASSPLPTGGTEAFF. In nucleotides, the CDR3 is TGTGCCAGCAGCCCACTACCGACAGGGGGCACTGAAGCTTTCTTT.

The CDR3, as DNA: TGTGCCAGCAGTTTATCGGGTAAGGGGTACGAGCAGTACTTC. Amino acids: CASSLSGKGYEQYF. V usage is TRBV27 and J usage is TRBJ2-7; TRBD1 is a possible D gene (5 bases). Trimming took 0 bases from V and 4 from J, leaving 10 bases between them. This CDR3 spans 14 amino acids. Germline loops: CDR1 MNHEY, CDR2 SMNVEV (reference sequence).

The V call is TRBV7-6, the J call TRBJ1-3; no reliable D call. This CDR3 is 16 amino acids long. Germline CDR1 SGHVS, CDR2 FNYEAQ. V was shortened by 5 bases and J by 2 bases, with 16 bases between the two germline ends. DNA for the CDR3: TGTGCCAGCAGCCCCCCTTCAATGGGCGCTGGAAACACCATATATTTT. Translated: CASSPPSMGAGNTIYF.

The CDR3 loop is CASSRTSSGNTIYF. The CDR3 coding sequence is TGTGCCAGCAGCCGGACAAGCTCTGGAAACACCATATATTTT. This chain links TRBV6-6 with TRBJ1-3, with D perhaps matching TRBD1 (5 bases). This CDR3 is 14 amino acids long. Trimming removed 6 bases from V and 0 bases from J, with 9 bases in between. In germline, CDR1 is MNHNY, CDR2 SVGAGI (reference sequence).

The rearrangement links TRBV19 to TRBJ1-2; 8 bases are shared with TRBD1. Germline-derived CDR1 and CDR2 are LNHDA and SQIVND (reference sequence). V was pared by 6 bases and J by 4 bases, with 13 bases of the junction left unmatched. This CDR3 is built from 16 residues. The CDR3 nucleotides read TGTGCCAGTAGCTCTCGGACAGGGCCCCAAAGCTATGGCTACACCTTC. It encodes CASSSRTGPQSYGYTF.